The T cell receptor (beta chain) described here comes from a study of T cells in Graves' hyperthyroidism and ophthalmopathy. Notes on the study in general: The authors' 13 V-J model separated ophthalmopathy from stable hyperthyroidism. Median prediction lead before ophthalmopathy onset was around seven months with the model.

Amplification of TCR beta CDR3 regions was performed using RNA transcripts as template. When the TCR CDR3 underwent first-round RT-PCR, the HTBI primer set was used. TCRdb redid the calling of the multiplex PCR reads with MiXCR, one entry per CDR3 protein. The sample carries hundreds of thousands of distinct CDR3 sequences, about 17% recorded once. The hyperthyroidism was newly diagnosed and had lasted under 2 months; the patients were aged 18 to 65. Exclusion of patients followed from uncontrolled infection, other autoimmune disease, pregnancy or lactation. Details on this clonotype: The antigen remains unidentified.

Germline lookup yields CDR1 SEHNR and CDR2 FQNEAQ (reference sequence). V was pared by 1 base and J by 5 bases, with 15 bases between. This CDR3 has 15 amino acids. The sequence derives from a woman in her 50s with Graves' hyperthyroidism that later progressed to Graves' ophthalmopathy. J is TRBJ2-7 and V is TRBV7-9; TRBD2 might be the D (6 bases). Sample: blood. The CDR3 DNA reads TGTGCCAGCAGCTTAGATAGCAGGAGGGGAAACGAGCAGTACTTC. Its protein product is CASSLDSRRGNEQYF. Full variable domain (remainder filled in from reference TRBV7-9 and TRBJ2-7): DTGVSQNPRHKITKRGQNVTFRCDPISEHNRLYWYRQTLGQGPEFLTYFQNEAQLEKSRLLSDRFSAERPKGSFSTLEIQRTEQGDSAMYLCASSLDSRRGNEQYFGPGTRLTVT.